The present entry profiles one TCR beta chain with its context. The data are from a study of blood T cell repertoires in COVID-19. The overall study: T cells, B-cell-depleted T cells, or PBMCs supplied cDNA or gDNA.

The CDR3 length is 11 residues. Germline values: CDR1 LNHDA, CDR2 SQIVND (reference sequence). Trimming left V 3 bases short and J 7 bases short, with 7 bases between. Sequencing used immunoSEQ multiplex PCR; TCRdb keeps in-frame clones, though not all of them. This table holds around 78,000 clones, 60% to 80% found once. The receptor was derived from a human donor in a cohort sampled during active COVID-19. The chain recombines TRBV19 with TRBJ2-7, with D unclear. Sequenced sample: peripheral blood. The CDR3 DNA reads TGTGCCAGTAGTATGGAAGCGGAGCAGTACTTC. Protein product: CASSMEAEQYF.